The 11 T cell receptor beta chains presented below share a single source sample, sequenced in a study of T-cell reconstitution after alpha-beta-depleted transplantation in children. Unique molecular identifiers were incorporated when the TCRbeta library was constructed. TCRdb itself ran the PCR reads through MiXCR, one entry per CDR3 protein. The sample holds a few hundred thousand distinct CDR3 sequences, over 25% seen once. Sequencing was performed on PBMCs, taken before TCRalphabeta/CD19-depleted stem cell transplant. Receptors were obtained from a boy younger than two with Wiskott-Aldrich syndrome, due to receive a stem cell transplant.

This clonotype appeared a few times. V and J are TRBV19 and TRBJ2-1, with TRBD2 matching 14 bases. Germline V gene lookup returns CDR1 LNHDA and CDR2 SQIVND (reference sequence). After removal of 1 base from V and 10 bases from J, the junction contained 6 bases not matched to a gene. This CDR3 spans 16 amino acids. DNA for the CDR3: TGTGCCAGTAGTATAGTGGGACTAGCGGGAGTAAGGGAGCAGTTCTTC. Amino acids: CASSIVGLAGVREQFF.

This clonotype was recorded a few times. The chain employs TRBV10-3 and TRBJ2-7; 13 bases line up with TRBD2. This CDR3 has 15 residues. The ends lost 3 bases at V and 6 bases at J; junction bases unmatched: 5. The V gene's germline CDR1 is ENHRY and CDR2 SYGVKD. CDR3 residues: CAISEGGTSGTEQYF. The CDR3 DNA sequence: TGTGCCATCAGTGAAGGGGGGACTAGCGGGACCGAGCAGTACTTC.

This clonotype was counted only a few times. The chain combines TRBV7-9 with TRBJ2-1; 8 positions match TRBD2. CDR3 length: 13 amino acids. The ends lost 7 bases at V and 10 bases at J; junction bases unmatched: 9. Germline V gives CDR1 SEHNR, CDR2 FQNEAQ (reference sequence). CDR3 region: CASNIAGPEEQFF. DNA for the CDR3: TGTGCCAGCAACATAGCGGGACCGGAGGAGCAGTTCTTC.

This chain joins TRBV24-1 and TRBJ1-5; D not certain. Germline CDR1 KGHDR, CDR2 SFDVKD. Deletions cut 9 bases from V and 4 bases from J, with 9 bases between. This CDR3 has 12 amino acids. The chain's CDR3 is CATADENQPQHF. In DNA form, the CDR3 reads TGTGCCACCGCCGATGAAAATCAGCCCCAGCATTTT.

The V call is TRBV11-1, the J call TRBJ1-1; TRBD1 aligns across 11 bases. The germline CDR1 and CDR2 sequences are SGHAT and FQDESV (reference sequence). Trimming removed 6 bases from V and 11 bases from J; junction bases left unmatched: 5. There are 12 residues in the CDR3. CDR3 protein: CASRQDRGRAFF. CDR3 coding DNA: TGTGCCAGCAGGCAGGACAGGGGGCGCGCTTTCTTT.

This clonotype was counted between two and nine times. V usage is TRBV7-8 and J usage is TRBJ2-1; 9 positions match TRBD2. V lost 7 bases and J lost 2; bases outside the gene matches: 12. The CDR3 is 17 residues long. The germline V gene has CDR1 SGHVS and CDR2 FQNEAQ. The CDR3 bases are TGTGCCAGCAAGATATTAGGCGGGAGGGACCCCTACAATGAGCAGTTCTTC. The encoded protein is CASKILGGRDPYNEQFF. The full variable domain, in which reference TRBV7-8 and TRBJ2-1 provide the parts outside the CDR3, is GAGVSQSPRYKVAKRGQDVALRCDPISGHVSLFWYQQALGQGPEFLTYFQNEAQLDKSGLPSDRFFAERPEGSVSTLKIQRTQQEDSAVYLCASKILGGRDPYNEQFFGPGTRLTVL.

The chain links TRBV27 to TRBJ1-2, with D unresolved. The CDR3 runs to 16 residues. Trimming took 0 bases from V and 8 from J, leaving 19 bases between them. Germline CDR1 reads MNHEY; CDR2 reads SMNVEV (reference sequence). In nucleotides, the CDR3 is TGTGCCAGCAGTTTATCCCGTGGCAGTACCGTTCGAGGCTACACCTTC. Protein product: CASSLSRGSTVRGYTF.

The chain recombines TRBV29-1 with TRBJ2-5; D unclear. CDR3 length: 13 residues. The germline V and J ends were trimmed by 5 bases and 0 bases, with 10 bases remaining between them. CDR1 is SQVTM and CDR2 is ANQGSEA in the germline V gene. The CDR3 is CSVLWRYQETQYF. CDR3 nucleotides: TGCAGCGTTCTATGGCGGTACCAAGAGACCCAGTACTTC.

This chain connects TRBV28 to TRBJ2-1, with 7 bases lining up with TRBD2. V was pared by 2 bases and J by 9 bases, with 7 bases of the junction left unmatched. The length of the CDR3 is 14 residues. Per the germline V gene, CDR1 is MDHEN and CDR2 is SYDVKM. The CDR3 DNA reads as TGTGCCAGCAGTTTAGGGGGAGGGAGGACTGAGCAGTTCTTC. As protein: CASSLGGGRTEQFF.

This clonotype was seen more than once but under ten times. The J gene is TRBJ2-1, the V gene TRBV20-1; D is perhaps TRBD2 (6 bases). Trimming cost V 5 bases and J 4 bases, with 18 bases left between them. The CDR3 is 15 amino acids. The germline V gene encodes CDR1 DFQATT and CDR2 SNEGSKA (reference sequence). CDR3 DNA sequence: TGCAGTGCTTCAAACGGGCTAGCGTTTTACAATGAGCAGTTCTTC. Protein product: CSASNGLAFYNEQFF.

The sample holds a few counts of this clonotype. The CDR3 sequence is CASSPKVYRGWETQYF. The DNA for the CDR3 is TGTGCCAGCAGTCCCAAGGTCTACAGGGGTTGGGAGACCCAGTACTTC. This chain connects TRBV25-1 to TRBJ2-5; 7 nucleotides align to TRBD1. This CDR3 has 16 amino acids. V shed 5 bases, J shed 5 bases, and the junction held 14 bases outside the gene matches. Germline CDR1 and CDR2: MGHDK and SYGVNS.